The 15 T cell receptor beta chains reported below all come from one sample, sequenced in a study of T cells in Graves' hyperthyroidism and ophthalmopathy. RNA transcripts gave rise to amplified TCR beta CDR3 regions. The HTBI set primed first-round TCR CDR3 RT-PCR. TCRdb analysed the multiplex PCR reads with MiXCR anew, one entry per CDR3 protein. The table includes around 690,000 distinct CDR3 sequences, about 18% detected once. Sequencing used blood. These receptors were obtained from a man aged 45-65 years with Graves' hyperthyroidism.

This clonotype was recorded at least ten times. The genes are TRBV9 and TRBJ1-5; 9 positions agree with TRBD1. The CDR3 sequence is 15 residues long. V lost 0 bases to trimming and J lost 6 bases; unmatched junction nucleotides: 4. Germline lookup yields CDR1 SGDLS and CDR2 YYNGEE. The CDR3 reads CASSVEGQGVQPQHF. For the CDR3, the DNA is TGTGCCAGCAGCGTAGAGGGACAGGGAGTTCAGCCCCAGCATTTT.

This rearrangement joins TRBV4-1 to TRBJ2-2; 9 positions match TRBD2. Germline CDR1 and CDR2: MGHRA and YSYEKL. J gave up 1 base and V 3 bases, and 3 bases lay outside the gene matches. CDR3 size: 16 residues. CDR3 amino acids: CASSQLAGKNTGELFF. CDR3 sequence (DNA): TGCGCCAGCAGCCAGCTAGCGGGGAAGAACACCGGGGAGCTGTTTTTT.

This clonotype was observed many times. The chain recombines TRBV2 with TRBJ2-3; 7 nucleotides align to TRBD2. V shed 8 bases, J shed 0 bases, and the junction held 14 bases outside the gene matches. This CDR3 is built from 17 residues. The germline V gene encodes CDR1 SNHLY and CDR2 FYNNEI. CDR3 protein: CASRTAPSGLSTDTQYF. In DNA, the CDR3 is TGTGCCAGCCGAACGGCCCCTAGCGGCCTTAGCACAGATACGCAGTATTTT.

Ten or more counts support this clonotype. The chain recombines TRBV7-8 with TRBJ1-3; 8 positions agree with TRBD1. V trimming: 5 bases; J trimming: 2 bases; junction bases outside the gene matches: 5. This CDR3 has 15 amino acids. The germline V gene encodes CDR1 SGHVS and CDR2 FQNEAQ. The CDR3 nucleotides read TGTGCCAGCAGCACCCAGACAGGGGCTGGAAACACCATATATTTT. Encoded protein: CASSTQTGAGNTIYF.

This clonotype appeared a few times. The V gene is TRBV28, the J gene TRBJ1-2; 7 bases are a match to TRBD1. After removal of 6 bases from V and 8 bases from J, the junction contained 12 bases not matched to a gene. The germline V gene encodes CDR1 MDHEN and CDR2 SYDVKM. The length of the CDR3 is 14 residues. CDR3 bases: TGTGCCAGCAGCAACGCCGGGACAGAGAGGGGCTACACCTTC. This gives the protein CASSNAGTERGYTF.

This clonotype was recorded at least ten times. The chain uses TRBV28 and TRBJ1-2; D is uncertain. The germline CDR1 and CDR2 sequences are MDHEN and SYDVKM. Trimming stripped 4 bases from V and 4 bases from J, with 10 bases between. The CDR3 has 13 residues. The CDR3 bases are TGTGCCAGCAGTTCCGGGCTTCTCTATGGCTACACCTTC. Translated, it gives CASSSGLLYGYTF.

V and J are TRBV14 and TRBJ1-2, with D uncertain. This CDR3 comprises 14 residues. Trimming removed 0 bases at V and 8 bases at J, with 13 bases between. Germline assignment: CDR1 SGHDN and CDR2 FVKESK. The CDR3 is CASSQDLVTKGYTF. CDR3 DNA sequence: TGTGCCAGCAGCCAAGATTTAGTCACGAAGGGCTACACCTTC.

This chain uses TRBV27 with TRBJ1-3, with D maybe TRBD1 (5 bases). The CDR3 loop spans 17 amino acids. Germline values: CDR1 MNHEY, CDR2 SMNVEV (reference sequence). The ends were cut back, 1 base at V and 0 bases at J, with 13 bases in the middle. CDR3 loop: CASSLFGTSSSGNTIYF. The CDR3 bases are TGTGCCAGCAGTTTATTTGGGACCTCGAGCTCTGGAAACACCATATATTTT.

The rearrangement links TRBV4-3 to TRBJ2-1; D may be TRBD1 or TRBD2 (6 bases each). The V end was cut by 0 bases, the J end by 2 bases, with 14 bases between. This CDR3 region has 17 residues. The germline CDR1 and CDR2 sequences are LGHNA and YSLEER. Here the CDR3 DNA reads TGCGCCAGCAGCCAAGACCCTCCGGGGGCGACCTACAATGAGCAGTTCTTC. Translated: CASSQDPPGATYNEQFF.

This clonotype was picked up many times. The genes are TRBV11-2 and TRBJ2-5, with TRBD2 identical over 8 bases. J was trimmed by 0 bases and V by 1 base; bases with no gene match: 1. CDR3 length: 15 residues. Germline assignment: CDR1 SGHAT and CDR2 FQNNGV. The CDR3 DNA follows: TGTGCCAGCAGCTTAGTACTAGCGGACCAAGAGACCCAGTACTTC. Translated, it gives CASSLVLADQETQYF. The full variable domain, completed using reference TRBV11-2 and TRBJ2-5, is EAGVAQSPRYKIIEKRQSVAFWCNPISGHATLYWYQQILGQGPKLLIQFQNNGVVDDSQLPKDRFSAERLKGVDSTLKIQPAKLEDSAVYLCASSLVLADQETQYFGPGTRLLVL.

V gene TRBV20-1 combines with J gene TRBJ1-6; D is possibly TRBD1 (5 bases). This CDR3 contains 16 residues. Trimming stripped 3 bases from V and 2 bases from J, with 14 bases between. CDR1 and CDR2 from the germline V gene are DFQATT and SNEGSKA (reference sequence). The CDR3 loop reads CSARGEGGTYNSPLHF. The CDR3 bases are TGCAGTGCTAGGGGGGAGGGTGGGACCTATAATTCACCCCTCCACTTT.

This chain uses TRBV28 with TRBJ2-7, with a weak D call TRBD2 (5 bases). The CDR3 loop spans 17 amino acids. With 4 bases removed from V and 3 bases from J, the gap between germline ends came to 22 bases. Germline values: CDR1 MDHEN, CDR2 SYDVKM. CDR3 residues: CASSSFSRGLRNYEQYF. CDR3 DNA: TGTGCCAGCAGTTCATTCTCGAGAGGGCTGCGGAACTACGAGCAGTACTTC. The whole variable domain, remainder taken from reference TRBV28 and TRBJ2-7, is DVKVTQSSRYLVKRTGEKVFLECVQDMDHENMFWYRQDPGLGLRLIYFSYDVKMKEKGDIPEGYSVSREKKERFSLILESASTNQTSMYLCASSSFSRGLRNYEQYFGPGTRLTVT.

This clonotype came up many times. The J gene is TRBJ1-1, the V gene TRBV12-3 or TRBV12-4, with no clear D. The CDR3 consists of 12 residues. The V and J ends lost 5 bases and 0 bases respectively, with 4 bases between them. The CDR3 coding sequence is TGTGCCAGCAGTAGGATGAACACTGAAGCTTTCTTT. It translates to CASSRMNTEAFF.

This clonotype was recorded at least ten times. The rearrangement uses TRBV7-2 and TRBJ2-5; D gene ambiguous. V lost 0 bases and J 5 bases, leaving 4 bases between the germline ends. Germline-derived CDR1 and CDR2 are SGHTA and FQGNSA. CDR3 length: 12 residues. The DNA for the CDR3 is TGTGCCAGCAGCTTAGCTAGGGAGACCCAGTACTTC. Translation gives CASSLARETQYF. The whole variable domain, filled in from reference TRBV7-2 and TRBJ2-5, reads GAGVSQSPSNKVTEKGKDVELRCDPISGHTALYWYRQSLGQGLEFLIYFQGNSAPDKSGLPSDRFSAERTGGSVSTLTIQRTQQEDSAVYLCASSLARETQYFGPGTRLLVL.

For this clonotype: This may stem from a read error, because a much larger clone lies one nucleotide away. The CDR3 bases are TGTGCCAGCAGCTTGACTAGCGGGAGGGACCACGAGCAGTGCTTC. As protein: CASSLTSGRDHEQCF. V usage is TRBV11-2 and J usage is TRBJ2-7; 14 positions agree with TRBD2. This CDR3 comprises 15 residues. Looked up from germline, CDR1 is SGHAT and CDR2 is FQNNGV.